This T cell receptor beta chain was sequenced for a study of shared clonotypes between healthy human individuals (dated by TCRdb to between 2020 and 2021). At the level of the whole study: A couple of women and a few men aged 18 to 49 years were included in the cohort. To estimate repertoire size and how much clonotypes are shared between individuals, the study performed deep sequencing of blood TCR repertoires from about five healthy adults. Between about 0.8 and 9.5 billion PBMCs per donor were obtained by leukapheresis. Per donor, three plates each were used for CD4 naive and CD4 memory, two for CD8 naive, and one for CD8 memory. To increase sequencing depth and limit assay-specific biases, different laboratories used diverse techniques to prepare libraries and sequence TCR repertoires.

Using the deep immunoSEQ assay, multiplex PCR amplified TCR CDR3 regions from genomic DNA. For each cell subset, the extracted genomic DNA was distributed evenly across all wells of several immunoSEQ 96-well plates, and each plate served as one replicate. For sorted subsets, 150 to 250 ng of genomic DNA, equivalent to around 31,000 T cell genomes, went into each replicate PCR. The purified libraries were quantified using a Qubit 3.0 fluorometer, sized with a Bioanalyzer 2100, and then quantified again using the KAPA Library Quantification kit. Every immunoSEQ 96-well plate was sequenced on a dedicated single-read 150-cycle Illumina NextSeq 550 flow cell. The authors processed their data as follows. Because the immunoSEQ output held only junctional sequences and lacked quality scores, the filtering could not match the filtering applied to full-length reads. Sequences were annotated with PyIR, a Python wrapper for IgBLAST v1.9, and V/J genes and CDR3 were assigned using IMGT germline references. Reads were filtered out if the reads had weak V/J assignments (E-value above 1e-6), no CDR3, stop codons, out-of-frame junctions, or ambiguous translated residues. V3J clonotypes were defined as sequences sharing the same inferred V gene, J gene, and CDR3 amino acid sequence. Percentage overlap between repertoires was calculated by dividing the number of shared unique clonotypes by the size of the smaller repertoire. Repertoire richness was assessed with RTK rarefaction, the Chao1 estimator, and Recon v2.1 estimates of unobserved clonotypes. OLGA was used to compute generation probabilities for all TCRbeta clonotypes that the gDNA method yielded from a handful of donors. TCRdb holds this immuneACCESS table with in-frame rearrangements only. Some clones are missing; in checked studies, unresolved V genes explain under half, and the rest has no known cause. V, J and clone size reflect that table, while D and trimming were determined from the DNA. This sample comprises 150,000 to 200,000 clones, 80% to 95% of them detected only once. Of the sample, roughly 0.07% is held by the ten largest clones.

The full study reports these points: Higher generation probabilities were observed for clonotypes shared by all four sorted-subset donors than for non-shared clonotypes. Estimated clonotype richness was generally larger for naive than for memory subsets. Sampling was restricted to blood, and TCR repertoires in tissue are likely to differ from TCR repertoires in blood. Even with the large sequencing depth, rarefaction of the sorted-subset datasets indicated that sequencing was incomplete. The small number of donors limited the genetic and exposure-history diversity represented. Across a handful of donors, about 4.5% of naive CD4, around 3.5% of naive CD8, under 2.5% of memory CD4, and under 0.45% of memory CD8 clonotypes were shared. Pairwise subsampling indicated that sequencing depth was expected to affect the degree of clonotype sharing among donors.

A remark on this clone: Which antigen it targets is not known. No base quality values were provided; no much bigger clone lies one nucleotide off.

Spanning cysteine to phenylalanine, the CDR3 consists of 15 amino acids. CDR3 DNA is the only sequence kept; it has 45 bases, read in frame from the first base. The donors were healthy, HIV-negative adults with no recently reported acute infections or vaccinations. Every donor was a Caucasian adult living in Nashville, Tennessee, USA. Magnetic negative selection was used to enrich CD4+ T cells, after which naive cells were positively selected on CD45RA and the negative fraction became the memory subset. After blood collection by leukapheresis, PBMCs were isolated using Ficoll-Histopaque density gradient centrifugation and then cryopreserved in the vapor phase of liquid nitrogen. Analytical flow cytometry was used to check the purity and quantity of every magnetically sorted T cell population. Each sorted fraction had its genomic DNA isolated and then quantified by UV absorbance on a Nanodrop 2000c.

The sequenced material came from naive CD4+ T cells sorted from blood. This specimen's cell subset or site label, interpreted: CD45RA+ positively selected. The clonotype comes from a woman aged 30 to 39 in good health. The sequence joins TRBV12-2 to TRBJ2-7; whether TRBD1, the table's D call, matches the DNA was not checked. TRBV12-2 counts as a pseudogene. Here the CDR3 is given as CASRLGARVMFEQYF. In nucleotides, the sequence is TGTGCAAGTCGCTTAGGGGCCAGGGTAATGTTCGAGCAGTACTTC.